A single TCR beta chain is shown here with its context. This entry belongs to a study of blood T cell repertoires in COVID-19. In the study overall: Samples taken during acute and convalescent COVID-19 were collected in the United States, Italy and Spain. T cells, B-cell-depleted T cells, or PBMCs provided the cDNA or gDNA that served as material.

Germline CDR1 and CDR2: SQVTM and ANQGSEA. Trimming removed 4 bases from V and 3 bases from J; junction bases left unmatched: 3. This CDR3 contains 13 residues. Original data processing: It was from reference gene primer amplification that nucleated cell counts were estimated. The protocol was immunoSEQ multiplex PCR, while the TCRdb copy is restricted to in-frame clones and leaves out a portion. D and trimming come from the DNA, and the V and J calls and clone size come from that table. The table has 100,000 or so clones, under 80% seen once; the top ten hold 19%. The V call is TRBV29-1, the J call TRBJ2-7; TRBD1 matches at 10 bases. The sequence derives from a woman in her 70s with acute or convalescent COVID-19. Sequencing was performed on peripheral blood. The CDR3 nucleotides read TGCAGCGTTGGGGACAGGGGACACTACGAGCAGTACTTC. This translates into CSVGDRGHYEQYF.